The clone carrying this T cell receptor (beta chain) was recorded many times. V was pared by 6 bases and J by 0 bases, with 7 bases between. The CDR3 is 13 residues long. Germline V gives CDR1 KGHDR, CDR2 SFDVKD. This sample stems from a study of T cells in Graves' hyperthyroidism and ophthalmopathy. Regions amplified from RNA transcripts were the TCR beta CDR3 regions. The HTBI primer set was used in a first-round RT-PCR of the TCR CDR3. TCRdb re-called the multiplex PCR reads with MiXCR, one entry per CDR3 protein. Among more than 550,000 distinct CDR3 sequences, about 19% were seen once, and the ten largest hold approximately 15%.

The chain links TRBV24-1 to TRBJ2-5; D gene ambiguous. The sequence was obtained from a woman aged 45-65 years with Graves' hyperthyroidism that later progressed to Graves' ophthalmopathy. Sequencing was performed on blood. CDR3 region: CATSTDHQETQYF. CDR3 DNA: TGTGCCACCAGTACAGACCACCAAGAGACCCAGTACTTC.